This TCR beta chain came from a study of blood T cells in healthy people across ages (dated by TCRdb to between 2015 and 2016). General notes on the study: In model experiments, template switching captured roughly one uniquely barcoded TCR beta cDNA molecule for every two T cells. Age-related changes in TCR beta repertoire diversity were measured in the study by deep sequencing normalized with unique cDNA molecular identifiers. Four age groups were formed from the donors: young (average approximately 16 years), middle-aged (approximately 40), aged (62) and long-lived (less than 85). Donors of different ages were randomly distributed across sequencing lanes to avoid experimental bias. The study analyzed two additional independent replicas of 1 million unique cDNA reads from the same blood draw for two donors, one aged 18 to 29 and one aged 80 or older.

Sequences SGDLS (CDR1) and YYNGEE (CDR2) are obtained from the germline V gene. The CDR3 runs 14 amino acids, cysteine and phenylalanine included. The entry retains the CDR3 DNA only, 42 bases that are in frame from base 1. At the junction V is shortened by 1 base and J by 5 bases; bases outside the gene matches: 3. Notes on this clonotype: Its antigen remains unidentified. Per-nucleotide qualities are absent, and no much larger clonotype sits a single base away.

What the study reported, not specific to this receptor: There was a strong correlation between observed TCR beta diversity and the percentage of naive T cells measured by flow cytometry. Bulk unsorted PBMC profiling prevented conclusive comparison of naive and antigen-experienced compartments. Estimates of total diversity based on one million sequenced T cells were considered lower bounds and underestimates. As age increased, observed TCR beta diversity per million T cells dropped in a roughly linear way, and a significant reduction was already evident by age roughly 36. Because the CMV infection status of the donors was unknown, age-related changes in expanded clonotypes may potentially have been confounded. The long-lived group showed more naive CD4+ T cells, fewer expanded clones and increased TCR diversity than the aged group, suggesting age selection.

Donors were a few dozen systemically healthy Caucasian individuals from Russia aged roughly 6 to 90 years. Around 9.8 milliliters of peripheral blood were collected from each donor into EDTA-treated Vacutainer tubes. Ficoll-Paque density-gradient centrifugation was used to isolate PBMCs, with at least 7 million per sample. Trizol reagent was used to extract total RNA from PBMCs, with at least 6 micrograms per sample. Naive CD45RAhigh/CD27high T cell percentages were measured by flow cytometry on a PBMC aliquot from every donor. The library came from 5' RACE. These reads were obtained on an Illumina HiSeq 2500. A second PCR of about 7 to 12 cycles was run with a J-beta primer mix and a sample-barcoded 5' primer. A unique molecular identifier was introduced onto each TCR beta cDNA molecule by a template-switch 5' adaptor carrying 12 random nucleotides. Each sample yielded at least 2.5 million CDR3-containing paired-end reads. The Mint cDNA synthesis kit, primed by a TRBC-specific oligonucleotide, was used to synthesize first-strand cDNA from all RNA. All cDNA was treated with uracil-DNA glycosylase and then went through a first 18-cycle PCR with the universal primers M1SS and BC2_uni_R. Concerning the study's data processing: Normalization of each sample was performed by random selection of 1 million high-quality reads, each carrying a distinct molecular identifier. Reads with shared molecular identifiers were discarded instead of being binned into consensus sequences. MiTCR, with a Q25 quality threshold and the strictest error-elimination algorithm, was used for CDR3 identification, clonotype clustering and error correction. Lower-bound total TCR beta diversity was estimated with a nonparametric unseen species model using Euler transformation. The public reads were quality trimmed at Q25 with fastp and then assembled into clones with MiXCR by TCRdb, keeping productive beta chains. Rows with one shared CDR3 protein collapse into an entry with the most common genes and DNA. TCRdb's processing, not the authors' own work, is the source of the V and J calls. Across this sample there are about 1.1 million distinct CDR3 sequences, with about two fifths seen only once. Of the sample, roughly 13% is held by the ten largest clones.

The chain joins TRBV9 to TRBJ1-1; TRBD1 aligns with 9 central bases. This TCR was recovered from a man between 18 and 35 years old in good health. The material sequenced was blood. The DNA sequence reads TGTGCCAGCAGCGTACCGGACAGGGGAACTGAAGCTTTCTTT. This sequence encodes CASSVPDRGTEAFF.